The rows below give T cell receptor beta chains drawn from one sample of a study of T cell changes during pregnancy in multiple sclerosis. Using immunoSEQ multiplex PCR, the repertoire was profiled, and TCRdb retains in-frame clones only, with some absent. The table has roughly 53,000 clones, roughly 92% seen once. The source material was CD4+ T cells from peripheral blood mononuclear cells, sampled in the third trimester of pregnancy. The receptors stem from a female donor with multiple sclerosis, enrolled in a pregnancy study. The CDR3 runs from the conserved cysteine through the conserved F or W. The order of the fields is clone size, D gene, V gene, J gene, CDR3 protein, CDR3 DNA. The D gene is left open where the match is weak. Only part of the rows carry a size: once, few, many, or a class if the clone is expanded.

abundance: .; d_gene: TRBD1; v_gene: TRBV30; j_gene: TRBJ1-2; CDR3aa: CAWMSAGGFYGYTF; CDR3nt: TGTGCCTGGATGTCGGCAGGGGGTTTCTATGGCTACACCTTC
abundance: .; d_gene: .; v_gene: TRBV9; j_gene: TRBJ1-4; CDR3aa: CASSPAGGLGEKLFF; CDR3nt: TGTGCCAGCAGCCCGGCGGGGGGCTTGGGGGAAAAACTGTTTTTT
abundance: .; d_gene: .; v_gene: TRBV11-2; j_gene: TRBJ2-7; CDR3aa: CASSLGASYYEQYF; CDR3nt: TGTGCCAGCAGCTTAGGGGCTTCCTACTACGAGCAGTACTTC
abundance: .; d_gene: .; v_gene: TRBV6-5; j_gene: TRBJ1-3; CDR3aa: CASSRGGPGNTIYF; CDR3nt: TGTGCCAGCAGCCGAGGGGGTCCCGGAAACACCATATATTTT
abundance: .; d_gene: .; v_gene: TRBV15; j_gene: TRBJ2-1; CDR3aa: CATSRDGANNEQFF; CDR3nt: TGTGCCACCAGCAGAGATGGGGCTAACAATGAGCAGTTCTTC
abundance: .; d_gene: TRBD1; v_gene: TRBV5-6; j_gene: TRBJ1-5; CDR3aa: CASSLGDSQPQHF; CDR3nt: TGTGCCAGCAGCTTGGGGGACAGTCAGCCCCAGCATTTT
abundance: .; d_gene: TRBD1; v_gene: TRBV28; j_gene: TRBJ1-1; CDR3aa: CASSLLGQANTEAFF; CDR3nt: TGTGCCAGCAGTTTATTGGGACAGGCGAACACTGAAGCTTTCTTT
abundance: .; d_gene: .; v_gene: TRBV5-1; j_gene: TRBJ1-2; CDR3aa: CASSAETGFGGYTF; CDR3nt: TGCGCCAGCAGCGCGGAAACAGGGTTTGGTGGCTACACCTTC
abundance: once; d_gene: TRBD1; v_gene: TRBV6-5; j_gene: TRBJ2-5; CDR3aa: CASSRGTGWSETQYF; CDR3nt: TGTGCCAGCAGCAGGGGGACAGGGTGGTCAGAGACCCAGTACTTC
abundance: .; d_gene: .; v_gene: TRBV7-9; j_gene: TRBJ2-7; CDR3aa: CASSLAVSAGQTYEQYF; CDR3nt: TGTGCCAGCAGCTTAGCGGTGTCGGCAGGCCAAACCTACGAGCAGTACTTC
abundance: .; d_gene: TRBD2; v_gene: TRBV28; j_gene: TRBJ2-7; CDR3aa: CASSLASGTREQYF; CDR3nt: TGTGCCAGCAGTTTGGCTAGCGGGACCCGGGAGCAGTACTTC
abundance: .; d_gene: TRBD1; v_gene: TRBV27; j_gene: TRBJ1-1; CDR3aa: CASSPTRDRVPVYNTEAFF; CDR3nt: TGTGCCAGCAGCCCGACACGGGACAGGGTGCCCGTTTACAACACTGAAGCTTTCTTT
abundance: .; d_gene: .; v_gene: TRBV10-3; j_gene: TRBJ1-4; CDR3aa: CAISESSGATNEKLFF; CDR3nt: TGTGCCATCAGTGAGTCTTCAGGGGCGACTAATGAAAAACTGTTTTTT
abundance: once; d_gene: .; v_gene: TRBV19; j_gene: TRBJ1-1; CDR3aa: CASRGVGAEAFF; CDR3nt: TGTGCCAGTAGGGGTGTGGGAGCTGAAGCTTTCTTT
abundance: once; d_gene: TRBD2; v_gene: TRBV5-1; j_gene: TRBJ2-2; CDR3aa: CASSLEIPGLAGGPNTGELFF; CDR3nt: TGCGCCAGCAGCTTGGAGATACCGGGACTAGCGGGAGGGCCGAACACCGGGGAGCTGTTTTTT
abundance: .; d_gene: .; v_gene: TRBV28; j_gene: TRBJ1-5; CDR3aa: CASTAQGRNQPQHF; CDR3nt: TGTGCCAGCACCGCACAGGGTCGCAATCAGCCCCAGCATTTT
abundance: few; d_gene: TRBD2; v_gene: TRBV29-1; j_gene: TRBJ2-3; CDR3aa: CSGTSGSGDTQYF; CDR3nt: TGCAGCGGGACTAGCGGGAGTGGGGATACGCAGTATTTT
abundance: few; d_gene: .; v_gene: TRBV7-2; j_gene: TRBJ1-1; CDR3aa: CASSLGMNTEAFF; CDR3nt: TGTGCCAGCAGCTTAGGTATGAACACTGAAGCTTTCTTT
abundance: .; d_gene: .; v_gene: TRBV6-5; j_gene: TRBJ2-1; CDR3aa: CASSYFPRTVGNEQFF; CDR3nt: TGTGCCAGCAGTTACTTCCCGAGGACAGTTGGCAATGAGCAGTTCTTC
abundance: .; d_gene: .; v_gene: TRBV18; j_gene: TRBJ1-2; CDR3aa: CASSLQGQEDGYTF; CDR3nt: TGTGCCAGCTCACTCCAGGGGCAGGAGGATGGCTACACCTTC
abundance: .; d_gene: .; v_gene: TRBV5-6; j_gene: TRBJ2-6; CDR3aa: CASSPGHAGGNVLTF; CDR3nt: TGTGCCAGCAGCCCGGGACACGCTGGAGGCAACGTCCTGACTTTC
abundance: .; d_gene: .; v_gene: TRBV6-6; j_gene: TRBJ2-4; CDR3aa: CASSQGSSGPAHYF; CDR3nt: TGTGCCAGCAGTCAGGGTTCATCTGGCCCGGCCCACTACTTC
abundance: .; d_gene: TRBD1; v_gene: TRBV4-1; j_gene: TRBJ2-6; CDR3aa: CASSPGQAHSGANVLTF; CDR3nt: TGCGCCAGCAGCCCGGGACAGGCCCACTCTGGGGCCAACGTCCTGACTTTC